These 6 T cell receptor beta chains were all obtained from the same sample, sequenced in a study of blood T cell repertoires in COVID-19. Assay: immunoSEQ multiplex PCR; the TCRdb copy retains only in-frame clones and omits some. The sample lists 260,000 or so clones; roughly 88% were seen once. Material for sequencing was peripheral blood. The receptors derive from a man between 18 and 29 years old with active or convalescent COVID-19.

The chain uses TRBV11-2 and TRBJ1-2; TRBD1 is a possible D gene (5 bases). Germline V CDR1 and CDR2: SGHAT, FQNNGV. Trimming shortened V by 4 bases and J by 4 bases, and 13 bases separated the two germline ends. The CDR3 extends over 14 amino acids. As DNA, the CDR3 is TGTGCCAGCAGCTCCCTGGCAGGGCCCTATGGCTACACCTTC. It specifies CASSSLAGPYGYTF.

The table lists this clone with a count of one. This chain joins TRBV2 and TRBJ2-1; 10 positions match TRBD2. Trimming removed 3 bases from V and 8 bases from J; junction bases left unmatched: 4. The CDR3 contains 14 residues. CDR1 is SNHLY and CDR2 is FYNNEI in the germline V gene. The CDR3 protein is CASSEGTSVDEQFF. The CDR3 bases are TGTGCCAGCAGTGAGGGGACTAGCGTTGATGAGCAGTTCTTC.

This CDR3 reads CASSSGLTEAFF. CDR3 DNA: TGTGCCAGCAGCTCAGGGTTAACTGAAGCTTTCTTT. The chain has TRBV5-6 and TRBJ1-1; possibly TRBD1 for D (5 bases). Between the trimmed V and J ends, which lost 3 bases and 5 bases, there was a span of 8 bases. The CDR3 extends over 12 amino acids. Per germline, CDR1 SGHDT and CDR2 YYEEEE.

The chain combines TRBV5-1 with TRBJ1-2, with 7 bases fitting TRBD1. V lost 4 bases, J lost 4 bases, and 4 bases stayed unmatched. CDR1 and CDR2 from the germline V gene are SGHRS and YFSETQ. This CDR3 comprises 13 residues. CDR3 region: CASSPRDSYGYTF. The CDR3 region has the DNA TGCGCCAGCAGCCCCCGGGACAGCTATGGCTACACCTTC.

V and J are TRBV4-1 and TRBJ2-3; maybe TRBD1 (5 bases). The V and J ends lost 4 bases and 3 bases respectively, with 17 bases between them. Germline V CDR1 and CDR2: MGHRA, YSYEKL. This CDR3 has 16 amino acids. This CDR3 reads CASSRLGHRGTDTQYF. CDR3 sequence (DNA): TGCGCCAGCAGCCGGCTTGGACACCGTGGGACAGATACGCAGTATTTT.

This clone was seen once. CDR3 sequence: CASSQEFSGDGHGYTF. CDR3 in DNA: TGCGCCAGCAGCCAAGAGTTCTCGGGGGATGGCCATGGCTACACCTTC. This chain links TRBV4-1 with TRBJ1-2; weak D call: TRBD1 (5 bases). Trimming stripped 0 bases from V and 6 bases from J, with 17 bases between. Germline-derived CDR1 and CDR2 are MGHRA and YSYEKL. The CDR3 length is 16 residues.